This T cell receptor (beta chain) was sequenced for a study of blood T cell repertoires in COVID-19. Study background: The United States, Italy and Spain provided the acute and convalescent COVID-19 samples. From T cells, B-cell-depleted T cells, or PBMCs came the material, which was cDNA or gDNA.

The CDR3 length is 20 residues. Germline lookup yields CDR1 SGDLS and CDR2 YYNGEE. Trimming removed 0 bases from V and 1 base from J; junction bases left unmatched: 7. Individuals drawn from 24 US areas were about 18 to 100 years old. Donors were grouped by their self-reported clinical history. Clones were sequenced by immunoSEQ multiplex PCR, and TCRdb holds only the in-frame ones, with some missing. The sample carries around 250,000 clones, about 90% recorded once. The chain carries TRBV9 and TRBJ2-2; 15 bases align to TRBD2. Source material: PBMCs or T cells enriched from blood (not recorded which). This receptor was identified in a human donor in a cohort exposed to, infected with or recovered from COVID-19 (not recorded which). The donor label of this sample is uncertain. The CDR3 spells CASSVVRTSGGAKNTGELFF. CDR3 bases: TGTGCCAGCAGCGTAGTTAGGACTAGCGGGGGGGCAAAGAACACCGGGGAGCTGTTTTTT.